The clone carrying this T cell receptor (beta chain) occurred once. Antigen unknown. This sample is drawn from a study of cytomegalovirus exposure and HLA in healthy donors. This cohort consisted of healthy bone marrow donors. PCR involved 60 Vbeta and 13 Jbeta primers. The assay was immunoSEQ multiplex PCR, and TCRdb's table has in-frame clones only and misses some. The repertoire holds more than 150,000 clones, with roughly 82% as singletons. Germline V gives CDR1 MDHEN, CDR2 SYDVKM. There are 13 residues in the CDR3. V was shortened by 3 bases and J by 5 bases, with 7 bases between the two germline ends. Overall study findings and caveats: A previous analysis found most TCR beta V segments productive roughly 87% or roughly 30% of the time.

Sequencing was done on a sample of PBMCs. This clonotype was obtained from a man aged 40-49 years in good health and CMV-seronegative. The chain is built from TRBV28 and TRBJ2-2; D gene uncertain. CDR3 bases: TGTGCCAGCAGTTTGACACAGACCGGGGAGCTGTTTTTT. Encoded protein: CASSLTQTGELFF.